The 11 T cell receptor beta chains given below trace back to one sample, sequenced in a study of T cell changes during pregnancy in multiple sclerosis. Profiled with immunoSEQ multiplex PCR; TCRdb holds only in-frame clones, not every one. Of about 34,000 clones listed, about nine tenths were seen once; the top ten hold 4.3%. The starting material was CD8+ T cells from peripheral blood mononuclear cells, obtained in the second trimester of pregnancy. These receptors were taken from a female donor with multiple sclerosis, enrolled in a pregnancy study.

The gene calls are TRBV27 and TRBJ1-1, with a possible D match to TRBD1 (5 bases). The CDR3 covers 15 residues. Germline values: CDR1 MNHEY, CDR2 SMNVEV (reference sequence). V dropped 0 bases and J dropped 1 base, with 9 bases sitting between them. As DNA, the CDR3 is TGTGCCAGCAGTTTATCCCCCGGGGGGAACACTGAAGCTTTCTTT. This sequence encodes CASSLSPGGNTEAFF.

The chain has TRBV15 and TRBJ1-1; 10 nucleotides match TRBD1. CDR1 is LNHNV and CDR2 is YYDKDF in the germline V gene (reference sequence). The trim removed 0 bases at V and 10 bases at J, leaving 14 bases unmatched. The CDR3 is 17 amino acids. The CDR3 DNA is TGTGCCACCAGCAGAGATCGTGGGACAGGGGTTCGGTGGGGAGCTTTCTTT. It is translated as CATSRDRGTGVRWGAFF.

This chain links TRBV5-5 with TRBJ1-2; D is ambiguous. The CDR3 contains 12 residues. Germline values: CDR1 SGHKS, CDR2 YYEKEE (reference sequence). V lost 4 bases to trimming and J lost 7 bases, with 11 bases between them. The CDR3 DNA reads as TGTGCCAGCAGCACGGACGGGATTGGCTACACCTTC. Its translation: CASSTDGIGYTF.

V gene TRBV7-9 combines with J gene TRBJ2-1; 8 bases match TRBD2. After removal of 6 bases from V and 5 bases from J, the junction contained 12 bases not matched to a gene. CDR1 SEHNR and CDR2 FQNEAQ come from the germline V gene (reference sequence). The CDR3 runs to 16 residues. CDR3 DNA sequence: TGTGCCAGCAGTCCTCAGGTAGCGGGAAAGGACAATGAGCAGTTCTTC. Translated, it gives CASSPQVAGKDNEQFF.

This clone was picked up a small number of times. The CDR3 loop is CASSQGAHSYEQYF. The CDR3 coding sequence is TGCGCCAGCAGCCAAGGGGCACACTCCTACGAGCAGTACTTC. The V and J genes are TRBV4-3 and TRBJ2-7; no firm D call. Trimming removed 1 base at V and 0 bases at J, with 7 bases between. Per the germline V gene, CDR1 is LGHNA and CDR2 is YSLEER. The CDR3 covers 14 residues.

CDR3 sequence (DNA): TGTGCCAGCAGCTTAGAGGAGCTTACCTACGAGCAGTACTTC. It codes for CASSLEELTYEQYF. The V and J genes are TRBV11-2 and TRBJ2-7; D gene uncertain. This CDR3 contains 14 residues. V was trimmed by 0 bases and J by 2 bases, leaving 8 bases between them. In germline, CDR1 is SGHAT, CDR2 FQNNGV. Combining the CDR3 with reference TRBV11-2 and TRBJ2-7 gives the whole variable domain EAGVAQSPRYKIIEKRQSVAFWCNPISGHATLYWYQQILGQGPKLLIQFQNNGVVDDSQLPKDRFSAERLKGVDSTLKIQPAKLEDSAVYLCASSLEELTYEQYFGPGTRLTVT.

The rearrangement joins TRBV27 to TRBJ2-5; 12 nucleotides match TRBD2. The CDR3 runs 15 residues. Germline values: CDR1 MNHEY, CDR2 SMNVEV (reference sequence). V shed 3 bases and J 4 bases; nucleotides not matched to a gene: 3. The CDR3 is CASSLILAGGETQYF. The CDR3 region has the DNA TGTGCCAGCAGTTTGATACTAGCGGGAGGAGAGACCCAGTACTTC.

This chain joins TRBV7-4 and TRBJ1-5, with TRBD1 matching 10 bases. Germline V CDR1 and CDR2: SGHVT, SQSDAQ. V was pared by 0 bases and J by 0 bases, with 8 bases of the junction left unmatched. This CDR3 is built from 19 residues. The CDR3: CASSLAGGQGLCSNQPQHF. The CDR3 DNA reads as TGTGCCAGCAGCTTAGCGGGGGGACAGGGGCTTTGTAGCAATCAGCCCCAGCATTTT. Filled out from reference TRBV7-4 and TRBJ1-5, the complete variable domain reads GAGVSQSPRYKVAKRGRDVALRCDSISGHVTLYWYRQTLGQGSEVLTYSQSDAQRDKSGRPSGRFSAERPERSVSTLKIQRTEQGDSAVYLCASSLAGGQGLCSNQPQHFGDGTRLSIL.

The chain uses TRBV2 and TRBJ2-5, with 9 bases identical to TRBD1. CDR1 SNHLY and CDR2 FYNNEI come from the germline V gene. The CDR3 totals 14 residues. J gave up 5 bases and V 8 bases, and 9 bases lay outside the gene matches. The CDR3 loop reads CASGWTGAVETQYF. The CDR3 DNA follows: TGTGCCAGCGGTTGGACAGGGGCGGTGGAGACCCAGTACTTC.

The chain carries TRBV6-5 and TRBJ2-7; TRBD2 agrees at 12 bases. Germline trimming cut 9 bases from V and 2 bases from J; bases unmatched to any gene: 5. Germline CDR1 is MNHEY and CDR2 is SVGAGI. The CDR3 covers 14 residues. The CDR3, as DNA: TGTGCCAGTGGCGGGACTAGCGGGCCCTACGAGCAGTACTTC. Protein product: CASGGTSGPYEQYF.

This clone turned up a few times. The CDR3 is CASSFPGPNTEAFF. The CDR3 bases are TGCGCCAGCAGCTTCCCAGGGCCGAACACTGAAGCTTTCTTT. The chain combines TRBV5-1 with TRBJ1-1; maybe TRBD1 (5 bases). The V gene lost 2 bases and the J gene lost 1 base, with 9 bases spanning the gap. Germline lookup yields CDR1 SGHRS and CDR2 YFSETQ. This CDR3 spans 14 amino acids.